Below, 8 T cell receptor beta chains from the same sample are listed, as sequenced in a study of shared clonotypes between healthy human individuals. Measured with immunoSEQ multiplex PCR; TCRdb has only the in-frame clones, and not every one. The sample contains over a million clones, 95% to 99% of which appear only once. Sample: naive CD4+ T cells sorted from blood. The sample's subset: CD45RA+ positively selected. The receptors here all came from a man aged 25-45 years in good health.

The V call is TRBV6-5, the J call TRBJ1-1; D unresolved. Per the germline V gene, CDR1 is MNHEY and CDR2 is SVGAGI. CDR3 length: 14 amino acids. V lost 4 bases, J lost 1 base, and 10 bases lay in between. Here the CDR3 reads CASSFGVKNTEAFF. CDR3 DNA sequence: TGTGCCAGCAGTTTCGGGGTGAAGAACACTGAAGCTTTCTTT.

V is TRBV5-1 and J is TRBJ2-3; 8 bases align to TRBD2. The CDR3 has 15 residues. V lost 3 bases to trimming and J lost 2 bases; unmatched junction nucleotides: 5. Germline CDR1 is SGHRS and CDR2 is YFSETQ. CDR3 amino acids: CASSSLAGNTDTQYF. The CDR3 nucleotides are TGCGCCAGCAGCTCCTTAGCGGGAAACACAGATACGCAGTATTTT.

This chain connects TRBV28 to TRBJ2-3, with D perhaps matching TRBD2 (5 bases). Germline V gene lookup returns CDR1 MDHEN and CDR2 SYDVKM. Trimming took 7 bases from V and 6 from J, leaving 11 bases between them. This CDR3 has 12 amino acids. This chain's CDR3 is CASTLTGDTQYF. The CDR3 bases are TGTGCCAGCACCCTGACGGGGGATACGCAGTATTTT.

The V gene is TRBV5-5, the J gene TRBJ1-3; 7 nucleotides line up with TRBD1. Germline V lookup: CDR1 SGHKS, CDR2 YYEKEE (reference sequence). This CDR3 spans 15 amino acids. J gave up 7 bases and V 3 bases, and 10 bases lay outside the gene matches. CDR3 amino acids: CASSSLQGRMNTIYF. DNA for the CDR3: TGTGCCAGCAGCTCACTACAGGGGAGGATGAACACCATATATTTT.

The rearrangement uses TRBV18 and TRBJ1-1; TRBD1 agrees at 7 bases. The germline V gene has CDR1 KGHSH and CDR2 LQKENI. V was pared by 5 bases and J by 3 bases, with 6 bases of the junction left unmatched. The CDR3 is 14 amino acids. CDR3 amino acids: CASSSTDRDTEAFF. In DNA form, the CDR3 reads TGTGCCAGCTCATCAACCGACAGGGACACTGAAGCTTTCTTT.

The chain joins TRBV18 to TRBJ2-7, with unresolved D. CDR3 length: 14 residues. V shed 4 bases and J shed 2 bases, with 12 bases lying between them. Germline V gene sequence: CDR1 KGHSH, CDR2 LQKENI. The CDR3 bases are TGTGCCAGCTCACAGTCCGGCGGCGCCTACGAGCAGTACTTC. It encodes CASSQSGGAYEQYF.

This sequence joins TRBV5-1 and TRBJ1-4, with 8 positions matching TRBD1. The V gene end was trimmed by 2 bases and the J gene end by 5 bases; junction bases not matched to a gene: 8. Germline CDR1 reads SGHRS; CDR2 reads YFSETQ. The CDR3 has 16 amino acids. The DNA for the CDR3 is TGCGCCAGCAGCTTTACCACAGGGGGGCCCAATGAAAAACTGTTTTTT. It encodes CASSFTTGGPNEKLFF.

CDR3 coding DNA: TGCGCCAGCAGTGGGACAACTAACTATGGCTACACCTTC. Translating it yields CASSGTTNYGYTF. The rearrangement uses TRBV5-1 and TRBJ1-2; tentative D call: TRBD1 (6 bases). With 5 bases removed from V and 0 bases from J, the gap between germline ends came to 8 bases. CDR1 and CDR2 (germline): SGHRS, YFSETQ. The CDR3 is made up of 13 amino acids.